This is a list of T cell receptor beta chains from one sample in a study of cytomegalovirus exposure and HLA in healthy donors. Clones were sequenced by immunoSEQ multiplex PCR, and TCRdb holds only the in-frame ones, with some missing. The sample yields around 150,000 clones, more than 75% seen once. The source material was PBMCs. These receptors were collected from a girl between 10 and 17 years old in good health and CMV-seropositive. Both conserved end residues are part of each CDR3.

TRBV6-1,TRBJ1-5,CASSARDRGHQPQHF
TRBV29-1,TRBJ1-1,CSGSRTEAFF
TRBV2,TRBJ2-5,CASSQGTSGTSQVTQYF
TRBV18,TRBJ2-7,CASSPGQYEQYF
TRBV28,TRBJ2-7,CASSPRGLVGYEQYF
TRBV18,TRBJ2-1,CASSPWTGGAYNEQFF
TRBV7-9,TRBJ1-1,CSSSWTGTNEAFF
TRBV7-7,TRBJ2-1,CASSLGTSGYEQFF
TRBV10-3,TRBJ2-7,CAISGGVTSGRYEQYF
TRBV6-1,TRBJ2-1,CASSEGVGAYNEQFF
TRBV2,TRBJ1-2,CASSVREFYGYTF
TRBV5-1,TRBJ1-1,CASSLVRGDTEAFF
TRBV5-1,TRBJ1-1,CASSLEGANTEAFF
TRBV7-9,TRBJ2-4,CASSLAAALSGQNIQYF
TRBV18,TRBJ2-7,CASSPGLAGDYEQYF
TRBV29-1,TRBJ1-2,CSAGTGGSYGYTF
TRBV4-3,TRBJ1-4,CASSQGTRGRLATWEKLFF
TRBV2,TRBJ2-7,CASREWTGAEQYF
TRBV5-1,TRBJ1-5,CASSLSAGTNQPQHF
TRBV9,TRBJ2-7,CASSVYSGGEQYF
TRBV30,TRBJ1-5,CAWSGWEGQPQHF
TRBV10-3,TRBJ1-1,CAITPGTGNTEAFF
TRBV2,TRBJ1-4,CASSEALRVAEKLFF
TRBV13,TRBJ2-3,CASSLWASGEAPSTDTQYF
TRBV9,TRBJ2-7,CASSVGGQDTYEQYF
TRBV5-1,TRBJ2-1,CASSTSANNEQFF
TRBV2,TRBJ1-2,CASRGQGTPYGYTF
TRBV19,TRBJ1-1,CASGRTGGRTEAFF
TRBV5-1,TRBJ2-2,CASSLGTSGRKSGELFF
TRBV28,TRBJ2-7,CASSSASGGPREQYF
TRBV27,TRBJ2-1,CASSWTGGHNEQFF
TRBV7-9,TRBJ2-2,CASSLLAGAGELFF
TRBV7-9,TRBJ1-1,CASSLVTGGADTEAFF
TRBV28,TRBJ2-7,CASKDRGYEQYF
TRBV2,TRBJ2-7,CAKSRDALGGQYF
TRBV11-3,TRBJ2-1,CASSLDSNDREQFF
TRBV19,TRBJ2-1,CASSILGTYNEQFF
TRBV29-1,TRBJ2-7,CSVISDSYEQYF
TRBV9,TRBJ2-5,CASSTAPTSGYQETQYF
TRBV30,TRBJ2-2,CAWSERTAGELFF
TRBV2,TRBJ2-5,CASGRLASPQYF
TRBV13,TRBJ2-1,CASSFRLAASYNEQFF
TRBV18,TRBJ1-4,CASSPPGQGGKLFF
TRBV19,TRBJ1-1,CASSLERTEAFF
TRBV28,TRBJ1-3,CASSSAGGAFGNTIYF
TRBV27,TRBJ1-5,CASSPLLQQGADQPQHF
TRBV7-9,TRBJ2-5,CASSLGAGREETQYF
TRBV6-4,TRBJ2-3,CVTKREHPGCTDTQYF
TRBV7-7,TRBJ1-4,CASSPGTALNEKLFF
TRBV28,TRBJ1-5,CASSPQGNNQPQHF
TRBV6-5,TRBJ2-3,CASSRQGSDTQYF
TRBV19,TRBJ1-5,CASSRGQPQHF